This TCR beta chain was identified during a study of cytomegalovirus exposure and HLA in healthy donors. In the PCR, 60 Vbeta and 13 Jbeta primers were used. Measured with immunoSEQ multiplex PCR; TCRdb has only the in-frame clones, and not every one. The sample holds roughly 160,000 clones, around 82% seen once. The CDR3 totals 15 residues. Germline assignment: CDR1 SGHNT and CDR2 YYREEE (reference sequence). Trimming took off 5 bases at V and 0 bases at J, with 14 bases between the two ends. Donors showed nominal health when sampled, although they likely had unrecorded immune exposures. Material: PBMCs. The rearrangement uses TRBV5-4 and TRBJ1-2, with unresolved D. This TCR derives from a man over 45 in good health and CMV-seropositive. CDR3 sequence reads: CASSSAIPANYGYTF. The CDR3 DNA follows: TGTGCCAGCAGTAGCGCGATACCAGCTAACTATGGCTACACCTTC.